Listed below are T cell receptor beta chains from one sample, sequenced in a study of T cell responses to AZD1222 COVID-19 vaccine. Sequencing was performed with immunoSEQ multiplex PCR; in TCRdb, only in-frame clones are kept and a portion is missing. The table records under 130,000 clones, around 94% of them present only once. The sample in question was peripheral blood, obtained on day 0 of AZD1222 vaccination. These TCRs come from an adult in good health. Each CDR3 is given with its conserved first and last residue. Each record gives: V gene, D gene, J gene, clone size, CDR3 protein, CDR3 DNA. A D gene is named only where the DNA matches it firmly. Size values are once, few and many counts, or a class for expanded clones, and some rows have none.

V: TRBV7-3; D: -; J: TRBJ2-3; size: -; CDR3: CASSSDRDSTDTQYF; DNA: TGTGCCAGCAGCTCAGACCGGGACAGCACAGATACGCAGTATTTT
V: TRBV7-2; D: TRBD1; J: TRBJ2-7; size: -; CDR3: CASSFGQGYEQYF; DNA: TGTGCCAGCAGCTTCGGACAGGGCTACGAGCAGTACTTC
V: TRBV7-6; D: TRBD2; J: TRBJ2-1; size: -; CDR3: CASSERGGSYNEQFF; DNA: TGTGCCAGCAGCGAGCGGGGGGGCTCCTACAATGAGCAGTTCTTC
V: TRBV7-3; D: TRBD1; J: TRBJ1-2; size: -; CDR3: CASSLGGGYGYTF; DNA: TGTGCCAGCAGCCTAGGGGGCGGCTATGGCTACACCTTC
V: TRBV9; D: -; J: TRBJ1-3; size: -; CDR3: CASSGEWGPGNTIYF; DNA: TGTGCCAGCAGCGGGGAATGGGGTCCTGGAAACACCATATATTTT
V: TRBV19; D: -; J: TRBJ2-1; size: -; CDR3: CASSIQGRNEQFF; DNA: TGTGCCAGTAGTATACAGGGGCGGAATGAGCAGTTCTTC
V: TRBV5-1; D: -; J: TRBJ1-5; size: -; CDR3: CASSEERNQPQHF; DNA: TGCGCCAGCAGCGAAGAGAGGAATCAGCCCCAGCATTTT
V: TRBV9; D: TRBD1; J: TRBJ2-1; size: -; CDR3: CASRDSGTGTYNEQFF; DNA: TGTGCCAGCAGGGATTCCGGGACAGGGACTTACAATGAGCAGTTCTTC
V: TRBV29-1; D: TRBD1; J: TRBJ1-1; size: -; CDR3: CSVPLGQGGAFF; DNA: TGCAGCGTTCCACTGGGACAGGGGGGCGCTTTCTTT
V: TRBV11-2; D: TRBD2; J: TRBJ2-1; size: -; CDR3: CASSPMSGLADNEQFF; DNA: TGTGCCAGCAGCCCCATGTCCGGACTAGCCGACAATGAGCAGTTCTTC
V: TRBV6-2/TRBV6-3; D: -; J: TRBJ2-1; size: -; CDR3: CASSYSESDEQFF; DNA: TGTGCCAGCAGTTACTCCGAGTCCGACGAGCAGTTCTTC
V: TRBV9; D: -; J: TRBJ1-1; size: -; CDR3: CASSALTASEAFF; DNA: TGTGCCAGCAGCGCCCTAACCGCCAGCGAAGCTTTCTTT
V: TRBV11-3; D: -; J: TRBJ2-3; size: few; CDR3: CASSTRTDTQYF; DNA: TGTGCCAGCAGCACACGCACAGATACGCAGTATTTT
V: TRBV30; D: TRBD1; J: TRBJ1-1; size: -; CDR3: CAWDRGWDGEAFF; DNA: TGTGCCTGGGACAGGGGGTGGGACGGTGAAGCTTTCTTT
V: TRBV27; D: TRBD2; J: TRBJ2-1; size: -; CDR3: CASSFGREGLSYNEQFF; DNA: TGTGCCAGCAGTTTTGGGCGGGAGGGCCTCTCCTACAATGAGCAGTTCTTC
V: TRBV19; D: TRBD2; J: TRBJ2-5; size: -; CDR3: CASSSSGKQETQYF; DNA: TGTGCCAGTAGTTCTAGCGGGAAGCAAGAGACCCAGTACTTC
V: TRBV7-8; D: TRBD1; J: TRBJ1-2; size: -; CDR3: CASSIGQGYGYTF; DNA: TGTGCCAGCAGCATCGGACAGGGTTATGGCTACACCTTC